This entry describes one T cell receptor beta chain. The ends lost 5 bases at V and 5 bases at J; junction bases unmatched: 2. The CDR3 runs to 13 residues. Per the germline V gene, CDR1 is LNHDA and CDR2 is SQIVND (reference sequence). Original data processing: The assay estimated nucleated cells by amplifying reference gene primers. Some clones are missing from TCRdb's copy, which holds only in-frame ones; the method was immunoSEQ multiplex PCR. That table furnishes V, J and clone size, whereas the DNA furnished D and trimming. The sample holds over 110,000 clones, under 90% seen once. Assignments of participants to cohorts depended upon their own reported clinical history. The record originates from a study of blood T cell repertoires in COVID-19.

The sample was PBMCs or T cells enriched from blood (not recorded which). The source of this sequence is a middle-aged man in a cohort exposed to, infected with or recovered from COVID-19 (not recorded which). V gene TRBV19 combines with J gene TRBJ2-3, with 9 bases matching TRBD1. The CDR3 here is CASSWGQGDTQYF. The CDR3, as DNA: TGTGCCAGTAGTTGGGGACAGGGAGATACGCAGTATTTT.